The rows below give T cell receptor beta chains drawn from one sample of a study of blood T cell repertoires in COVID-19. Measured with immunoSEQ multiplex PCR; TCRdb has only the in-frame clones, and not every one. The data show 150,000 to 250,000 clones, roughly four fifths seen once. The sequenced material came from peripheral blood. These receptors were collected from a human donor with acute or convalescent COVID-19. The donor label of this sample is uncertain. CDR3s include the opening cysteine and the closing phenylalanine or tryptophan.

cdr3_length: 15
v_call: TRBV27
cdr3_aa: CASSPRYGGTGELFF

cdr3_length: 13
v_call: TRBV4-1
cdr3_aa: CASSRRERNEQFF

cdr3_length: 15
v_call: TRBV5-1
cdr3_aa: CASSLFSGNYNEQFF

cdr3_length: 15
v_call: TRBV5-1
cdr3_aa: CASSLVRNLKDTQYF

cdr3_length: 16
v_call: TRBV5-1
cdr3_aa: CASSLVEGAVGTEAFF

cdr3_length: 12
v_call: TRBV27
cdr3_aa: CASSTGGGVNTF

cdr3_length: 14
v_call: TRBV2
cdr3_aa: CASKYEDGNQPQHF

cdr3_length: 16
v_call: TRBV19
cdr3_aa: CASSHGPDRGDTEAFF

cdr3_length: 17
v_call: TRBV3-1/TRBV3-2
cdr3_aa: CASSQGWGLAGEGEQFF

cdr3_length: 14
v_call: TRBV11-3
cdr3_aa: CASSATGVNTEAFF

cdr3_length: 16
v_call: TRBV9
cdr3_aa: CASSVQASGSIGELFF

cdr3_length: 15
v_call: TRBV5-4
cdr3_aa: CASSLGGSLNNEQFF

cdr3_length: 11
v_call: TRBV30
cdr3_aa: CAWSTGMAQFF

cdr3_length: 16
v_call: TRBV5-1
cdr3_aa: CASSPRPSGTTYEQYF

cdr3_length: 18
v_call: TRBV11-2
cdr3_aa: CASSPGTSGTNFQETQYF

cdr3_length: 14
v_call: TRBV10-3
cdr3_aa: CAIKGTSDWSEQYF

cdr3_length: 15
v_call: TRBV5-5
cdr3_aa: CASRGQGNKNYEQYF

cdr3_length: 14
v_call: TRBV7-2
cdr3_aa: CASSIRGSTDTQYF

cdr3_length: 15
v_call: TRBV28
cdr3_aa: CASSRQGSRADTQYF

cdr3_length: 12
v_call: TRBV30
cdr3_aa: CAWTQGNTEAFF

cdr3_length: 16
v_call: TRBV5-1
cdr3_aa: CASSLAPGTSTDTQYF

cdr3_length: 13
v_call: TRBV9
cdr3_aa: CASSVQAQETQYF

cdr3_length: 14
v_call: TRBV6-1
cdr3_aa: CASSDGGVREKLFF

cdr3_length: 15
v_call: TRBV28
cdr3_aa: CASSSNRGATGELFF

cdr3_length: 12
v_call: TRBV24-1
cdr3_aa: CATSPRGYGYTF

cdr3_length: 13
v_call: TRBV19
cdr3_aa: CASSIEGWQPQHF

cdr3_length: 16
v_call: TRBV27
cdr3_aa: CASSLKGTGGTYEQYF

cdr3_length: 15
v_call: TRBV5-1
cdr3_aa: CASSLASGSADTQYF

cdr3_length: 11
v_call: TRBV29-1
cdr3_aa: CSASHTYEQYF

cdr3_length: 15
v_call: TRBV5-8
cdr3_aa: CASSFPTGKNTEAFF

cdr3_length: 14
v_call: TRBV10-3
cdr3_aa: CAISPPGLRREQFF

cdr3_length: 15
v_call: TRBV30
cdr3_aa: CAWSVSLVDTGELFF

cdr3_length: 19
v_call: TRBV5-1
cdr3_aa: CASSLWARTSGGNTGELFF

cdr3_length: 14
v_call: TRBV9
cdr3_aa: CASSAGTVNEKLFF

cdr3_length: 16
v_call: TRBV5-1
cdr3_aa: CASSLVPQAAGREAFF

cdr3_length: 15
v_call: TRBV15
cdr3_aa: CATSRDPGQVDEQYF

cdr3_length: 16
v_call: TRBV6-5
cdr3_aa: CASSYSFRVDGTEAFF

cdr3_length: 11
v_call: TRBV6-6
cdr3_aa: CASSTADTQYF

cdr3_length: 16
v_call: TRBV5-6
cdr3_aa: CASSLVADPSGNEQYF

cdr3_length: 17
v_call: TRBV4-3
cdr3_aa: CASSQDLREGRPDTQYF

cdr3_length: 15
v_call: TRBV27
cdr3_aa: CASSFFRGYNSPLHF

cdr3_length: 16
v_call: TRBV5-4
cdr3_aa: CASSSRSSANTGELFF

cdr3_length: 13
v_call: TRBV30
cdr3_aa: CALDRGAGTEAFF

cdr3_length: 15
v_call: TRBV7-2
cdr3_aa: CASSLVGAANTEAFF

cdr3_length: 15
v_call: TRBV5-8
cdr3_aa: CASSRAGTAVYEQYF

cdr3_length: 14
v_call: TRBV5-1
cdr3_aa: CASSSPGQQYGYTF

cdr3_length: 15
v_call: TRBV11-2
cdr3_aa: CASSAGLGSSYEQYF

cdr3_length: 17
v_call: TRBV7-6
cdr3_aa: CASSLASRASGTGELFF

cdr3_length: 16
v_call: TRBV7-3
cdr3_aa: CASSSRTGTGTGELFF

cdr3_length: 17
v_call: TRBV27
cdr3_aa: CASSRSSGVISGNTIYF

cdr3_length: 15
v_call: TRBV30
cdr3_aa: CAWGRSSVSGNTIYF

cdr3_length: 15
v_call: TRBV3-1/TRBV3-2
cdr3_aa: CASSPTPTQTYEQYF

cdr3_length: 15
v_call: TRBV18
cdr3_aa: CASSPDGTANYGYTF

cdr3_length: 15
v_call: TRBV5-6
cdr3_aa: CASSEPGTANTEAFF

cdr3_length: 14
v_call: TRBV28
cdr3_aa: CASHVGGAAYEQYF

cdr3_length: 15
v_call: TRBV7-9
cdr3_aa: CASSLGGTGHYEQYF

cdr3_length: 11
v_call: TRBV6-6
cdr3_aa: CASKGESPLHF

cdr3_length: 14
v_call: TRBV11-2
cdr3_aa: CASRPTGNLGKLFF

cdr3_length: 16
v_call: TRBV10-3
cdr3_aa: CAISEGNTGIQETQYF

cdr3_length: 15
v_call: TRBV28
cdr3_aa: CASSLTGVDVETQYF